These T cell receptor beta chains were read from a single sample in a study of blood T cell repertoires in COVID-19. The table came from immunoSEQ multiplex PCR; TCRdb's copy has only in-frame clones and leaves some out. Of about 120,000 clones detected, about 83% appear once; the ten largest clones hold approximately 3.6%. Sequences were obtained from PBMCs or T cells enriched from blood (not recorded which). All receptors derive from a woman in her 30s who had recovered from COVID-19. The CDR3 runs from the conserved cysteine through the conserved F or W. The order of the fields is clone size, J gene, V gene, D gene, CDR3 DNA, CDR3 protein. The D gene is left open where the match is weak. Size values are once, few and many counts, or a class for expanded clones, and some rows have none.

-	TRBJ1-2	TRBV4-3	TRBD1	TGCGCCAGCAGCCAAAGGACAGGGCCCTATGGCTACACCTTC	CASSQRTGPYGYTF
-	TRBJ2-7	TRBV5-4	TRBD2	TGTGCCAGCAGCTCAGGACGCGGGGGGGTGTACGAGCAGTACTTC	CASSSGRGGVYEQYF
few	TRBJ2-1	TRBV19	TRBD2	TGTGCCAGTAGTATCGGGACTAGCGGGAACAATGAGCAGTTCTTC	CASSIGTSGNNEQFF
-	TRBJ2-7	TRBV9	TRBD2	TGTGCCAGCAGCGCGGGACTAGCGGGCTCCTACGAGCAGTACTTC	CASSAGLAGSYEQYF
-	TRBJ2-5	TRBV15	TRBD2	TGTGCCACCAGCTTAGAGATACTAGCGGAGGAGACCCAGTACTTC	CATSLEILAEETQYF
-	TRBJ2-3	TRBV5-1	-	TGCGCCAGCAGCAAGGGGTTAGATACGCAGTATTTT	CASSKGLDTQYF
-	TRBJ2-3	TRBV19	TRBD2	TGTGCCAGTAGTATTGGAAGGTCTAGCGGGAGGGGTACAGATACGCAGTATTTT	CASSIGRSSGRGTDTQYF
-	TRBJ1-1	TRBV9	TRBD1	TGTGCCAGCAGCGCCTCCGGGACAGGGAACACTGAAGCTTTCTTT	CASSASGTGNTEAFF
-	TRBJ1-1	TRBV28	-	TGTGCCAGCAGCCCCCGAGTTTGGCGGGTGAACACTGAAGCTTTCTTT	CASSPRVWRVNTEAFF
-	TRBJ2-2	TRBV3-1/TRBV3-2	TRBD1	TGTGCCGCGGGACAGGGGGCTACCGGGGAGCTGTTTTTT	CAAGQGATGELFF
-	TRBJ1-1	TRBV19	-	TGTGCCAGTAGCCCGGGACAACTGAACACTGAAGCTTTCTTT	CASSPGQLNTEAFF
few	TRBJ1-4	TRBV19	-	TGTGCCAGTAGTGGCCGACATTCAACTAATGAAAAACTGTTTTTT	CASSGRHSTNEKLFF
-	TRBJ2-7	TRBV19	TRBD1	TGTGCCAGTAGTATGAGACAGGGGGCCTACGAGCAGTACTTC	CASSMRQGAYEQYF
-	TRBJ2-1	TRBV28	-	TGTGCCAGCAGTATGCGGGGACTTTCTAGCTCCTACAATGAGCAGTTCTTC	CASSMRGLSSSYNEQFF
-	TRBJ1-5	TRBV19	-	TGTGCCAGTAGTATGGAGGGGCATCAGCCCCAGCATTTT	CASSMEGHQPQHF
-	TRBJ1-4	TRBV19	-	TGTGCCAGTAGTATAAATTCACTTGCAACTAATGAAAAACTGTTTTTT	CASSINSLATNEKLFF
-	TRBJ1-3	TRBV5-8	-	TGTGCCAGCAGCTTGAGGGGGAGCCACTCTGGAAACACCATATATTTT	CASSLRGSHSGNTIYF
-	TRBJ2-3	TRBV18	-	TGTGCCAGCTCGCTGGTTATAGGGGCAGATACGCAGTATTTT	CASSLVIGADTQYF
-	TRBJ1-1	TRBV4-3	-	TGCGCCAGCAGCCAAGCACGTGGGCCCGACACTGAAGCTTTCTTT	CASSQARGPDTEAFF
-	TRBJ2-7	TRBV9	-	TGTGCCAGCAGCGTAGTTGGTAGGCGGTACGAGCAGTACTTC	CASSVVGRRYEQYF
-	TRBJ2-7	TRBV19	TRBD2	TGTGCCAGTAGTAGCGGGAGCTCCTACGAGCAGTACTTC	CASSSGSSYEQYF
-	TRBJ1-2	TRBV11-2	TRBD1	TGTGCCAGCAGTTATAAGATCAGGGGGCTTGACTATGGCTACACCTTC	CASSYKIRGLDYGYTF
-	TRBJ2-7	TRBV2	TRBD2	TGTGCCAGCAGGGGGACTAGCGGCTCCTACGAGCAGTACTTC	CASRGTSGSYEQYF
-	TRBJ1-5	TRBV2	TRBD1	TGTGCCAGCAGTAGAGCAGGGGGACGCAATCAGCCCCAGCATTTT	CASSRAGGRNQPQHF
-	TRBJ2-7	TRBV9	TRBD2	TGTGCCAGCAGCGTAGGACTAGCGAGCTCCTACGAGCAGTACTTC	CASSVGLASSYEQYF
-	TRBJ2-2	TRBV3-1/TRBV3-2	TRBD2	TGTGCCAGCAGCCTCAGCAGGACTAGCGGGACCACCGGGGAGCTGTTTTTT	CASSLSRTSGTTGELFF
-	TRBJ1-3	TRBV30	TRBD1	TGTGCCTGGAGAGCCATGGACAGGGGGCCCGGAAACACCATATATTTT	CAWRAMDRGPGNTIYF
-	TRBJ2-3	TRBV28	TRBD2	TGTGCCAGCAGTTTAGCCCGGGCTAGCGGGAGCACAGATACGCAGTATTTT	CASSLARASGSTDTQYF
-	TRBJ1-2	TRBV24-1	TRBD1	TGTGCCACCAGTGATGGGACAGCCAACTATGGCTACACCTTC	CATSDGTANYGYTF
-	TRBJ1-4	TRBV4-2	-	TGTGCCAGCAGCCAAGACGCCGGGAGATATGAAAAACTGTTTTTT	CASSQDAGRYEKLFF
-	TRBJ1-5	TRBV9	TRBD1	TGTGCCAGCAGCCCGAATGTAGGGGGCCATCAGCCCCAGCATTTT	CASSPNVGGHQPQHF
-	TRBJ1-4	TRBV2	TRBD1	TGTGCCAGCAGTCCCCAGGGGGCTGCTAATGAAAAACTGTTTTTT	CASSPQGAANEKLFF
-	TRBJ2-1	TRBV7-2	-	TGTGCCAGCAGCTTAAGGCAGGGCGACCTATACAATGAGCAGTTCTTC	CASSLRQGDLYNEQFF
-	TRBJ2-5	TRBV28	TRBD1	TGTGCCAGCAGTCCCGGGACAGGGGTTCGAGAGACCCAGTACTTC	CASSPGTGVRETQYF
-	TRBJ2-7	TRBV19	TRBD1	TGTGCCAGTAGTATTAAGGGAACCGGGACAGGGGTCCGCTACGAGCAGTACTTC	CASSIKGTGTGVRYEQYF
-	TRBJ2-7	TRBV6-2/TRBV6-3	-	TGTGCCAGCAGTTTAACAGCGGTCGAGCAGTACTTC	CASSLTAVEQYF
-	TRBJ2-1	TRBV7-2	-	TGTGCCAGCAGCTTAATCCCTCGCTCCTACAATGAGCAGTTCTTC	CASSLIPRSYNEQFF
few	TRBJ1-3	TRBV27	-	TGTGCCAGCAGTATAAACAGGGGAAACACCATATATTTT	CASSINRGNTIYF
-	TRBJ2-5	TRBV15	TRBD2	TGTGCCACCAGCAGAGATAATCCCTGGACTAGCGGGACAGAGACCCAGTACTTC	CATSRDNPWTSGTETQYF
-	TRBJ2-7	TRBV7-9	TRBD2	TGTGCCAGCAGCTTACTGCGGGAGCACCACGAGCAGTACTTC	CASSLLREHHEQYF
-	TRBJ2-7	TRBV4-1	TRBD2	TGCGCCAGCAGCCAAGTAGGCACTAGCGGCTACGAGCAGTACTTC	CASSQVGTSGYEQYF
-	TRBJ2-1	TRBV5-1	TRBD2	TGCGCCAGCAGCCCCAAGGTAGCGGGAGGACTTTACAATGAGCAGTTCTTC	CASSPKVAGGLYNEQFF
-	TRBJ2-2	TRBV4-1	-	TGCGCCAGCAGCGCCGCGGCGGGCAGAAACACCGGGGAGCTGTTTTTT	CASSAAAGRNTGELFF
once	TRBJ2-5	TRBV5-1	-	TGCGCCAGCAGCTTGGACTACAGGGCGAGCAACCAAGAGACCCAGTACTTC	CASSLDYRASNQETQYF
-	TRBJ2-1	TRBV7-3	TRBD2	TGTGCCAGCAGCCGGACTAGCCTGACTTACAATGAGCAGTTCTTC	CASSRTSLTYNEQFF
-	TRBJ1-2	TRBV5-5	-	TGTGCCAGCAGCTTGGTGATCTCCGGGGGTGGCTACACCTTC	CASSLVISGGGYTF
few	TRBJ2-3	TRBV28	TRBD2	TGTGCCAGCACTTGGGGGACTAGTCTAGATACGCAGTATTTT	CASTWGTSLDTQYF
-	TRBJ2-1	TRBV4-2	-	TGTGCCAGCAGCCAAGATGCGGGTAGCTCCTACAATGAGCAGTTCTTC	CASSQDAGSSYNEQFF
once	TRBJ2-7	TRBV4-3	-	TGCGCCAGCAGCCAAGAAAGGTTGCTAGCGATCTCCTACGAGCAGTACTTC	CASSQERLLAISYEQYF
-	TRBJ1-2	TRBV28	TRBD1	TGTGCCAGCAGTTGGACAGGGGGCAGCTATGGCTACACCTTC	CASSWTGGSYGYTF
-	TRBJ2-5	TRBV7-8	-	TGTGCCAGCAGCCCCCGGTGGGAGACCCAGTACTTC	CASSPRWETQYF
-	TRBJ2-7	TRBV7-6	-	TGTGCCAGCAGCTTGGAGGAGGTGGGTTCCTACGAGCAGTACTTC	CASSLEEVGSYEQYF
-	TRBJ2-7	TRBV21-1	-	TGTGCCAGCCCGTTTCGTTTAGGAGGGAGCTCCTACGAGCAGTACTTC	CASPFRLGGSSYEQYF
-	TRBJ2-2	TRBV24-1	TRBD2	TGTGCCACCAGTGCCTGGGGCGGGGGAAACACCGGGGAGCTGTTTTTT	CATSAWGGGNTGELFF
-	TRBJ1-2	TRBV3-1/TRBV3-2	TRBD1	TGTGCCAGCAGCCAAGATTCAGGGGGCGGCGGTGATGGCTACACCTTC	CASSQDSGGGGDGYTF
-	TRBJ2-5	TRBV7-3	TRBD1	TGTGCCAGCAGCTTAGCCTACAGGGGGACCCAGTACTTC	CASSLAYRGTQYF
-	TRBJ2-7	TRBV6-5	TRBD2	TGTGCCAGCAGTTACTCGCGGGGGACTCCCCACGAGCAGTACTTC	CASSYSRGTPHEQYF
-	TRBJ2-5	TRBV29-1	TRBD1	TGCAGCGGATTCCCGGGACAGGGGGTTTTTGAGACCCAGTACTTC	CSGFPGQGVFETQYF
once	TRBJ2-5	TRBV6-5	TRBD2	TGTGCCAGCAGTTACCTACTAGCGGGAGTTGAGACCCAGTACTTC	CASSYLLAGVETQYF